This T cell receptor beta chain was captured in a study of OX40 agonist ivuxolimab in advanced cancers. Study context: Patient treatment consisted of intravenous ivuxolimab administration every 2 weeks at 0.01 to 10 mg/kg. The dose-escalation cohort had hepatocellular carcinoma, melanoma, renal cell or head and neck cancer. Cohort: around 86% men, mean age approximately 64, aged about 20 to 80. Points from the study as a whole: Clonal expansion from baseline to week 6 occurred in both CD4+ and CD8+ T cells.

V was clipped by 5 bases and J by 2 bases, with 13 bases between them. CDR1 GTSNPN and CDR2 SVGIG come from the germline V gene (reference sequence). The CDR3 is 13 residues long. Here immunoSEQ multiplex PCR was the method, and the copy in TCRdb shows in-frame clones only, minus some. The table shows roughly 75,000 clones, with approximately 93% occurring only once. Comment on this clone: Its antigen remains unidentified.

V is TRBV30 and J is TRBJ2-7; D remains ambiguous. This TCR was recovered from an adult with an advanced solid tumor such as melanoma, head and neck, liver or kidney cancer. Sequenced material: CD4+ or CD8+ T cells sorted from blood, taken in a trial of the OX40 agonist ivuxolimab. CDR3 in DNA: TGTGCCTGGGACACTGCCCTCACCTACGAGCAGTACTTC. It yields the protein CAWDTALTYEQYF.